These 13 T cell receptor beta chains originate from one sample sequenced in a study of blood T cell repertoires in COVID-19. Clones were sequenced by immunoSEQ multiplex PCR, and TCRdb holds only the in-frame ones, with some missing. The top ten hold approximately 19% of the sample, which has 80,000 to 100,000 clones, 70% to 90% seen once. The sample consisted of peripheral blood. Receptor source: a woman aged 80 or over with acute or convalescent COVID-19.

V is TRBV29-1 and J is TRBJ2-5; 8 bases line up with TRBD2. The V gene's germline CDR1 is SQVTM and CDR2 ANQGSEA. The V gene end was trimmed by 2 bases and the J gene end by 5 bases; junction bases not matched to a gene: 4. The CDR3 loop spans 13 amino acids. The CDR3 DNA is TGCAGCGTTGAACCCGGGGGGGAGGAGACCCAGTACTTC. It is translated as CSVEPGGEETQYF.

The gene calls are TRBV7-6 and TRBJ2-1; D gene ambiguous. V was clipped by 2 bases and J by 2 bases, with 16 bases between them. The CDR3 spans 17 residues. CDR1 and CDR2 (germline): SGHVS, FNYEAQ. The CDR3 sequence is CASSLRPEAPAYNEQFF. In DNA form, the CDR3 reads TGTGCCAGCAGCTTACGCCCTGAAGCTCCCGCCTACAATGAGCAGTTCTTC. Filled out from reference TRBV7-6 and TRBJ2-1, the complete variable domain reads GAGVSQSPRYKVTKRGQDVALRCDPISGHVSLYWYRQALGQGPEFLTYFNYEAQQDKSGLPNDRFSAERPEGSISTLTIQRTEQRDSAMYRCASSLRPEAPAYNEQFFGPGTRLTVL.

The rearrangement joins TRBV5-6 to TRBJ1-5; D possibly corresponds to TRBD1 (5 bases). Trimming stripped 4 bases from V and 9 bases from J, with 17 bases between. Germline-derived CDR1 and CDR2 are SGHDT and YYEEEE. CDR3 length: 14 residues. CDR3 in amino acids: CASSRGAGLGPQHF. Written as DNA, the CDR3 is TGTGCCAGCAGCCGGGGCGCGGGGTTGGGGCCCCAGCATTTT.

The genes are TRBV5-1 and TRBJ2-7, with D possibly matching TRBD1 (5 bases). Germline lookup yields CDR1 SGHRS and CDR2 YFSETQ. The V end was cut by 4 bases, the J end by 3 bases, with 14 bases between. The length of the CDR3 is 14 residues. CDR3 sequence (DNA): TGCGCCAGCAGCCTTAGCCCTGACAGCTACGAGCAGTACTTC. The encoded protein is CASSLSPDSYEQYF.

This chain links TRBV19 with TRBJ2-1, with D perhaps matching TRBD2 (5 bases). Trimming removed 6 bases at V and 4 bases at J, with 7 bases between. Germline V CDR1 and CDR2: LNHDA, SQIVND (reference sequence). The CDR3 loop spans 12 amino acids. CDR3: CASSDYYNEQFF. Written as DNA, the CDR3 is TGTGCCAGTAGCGACTATTACAATGAGCAGTTCTTC.

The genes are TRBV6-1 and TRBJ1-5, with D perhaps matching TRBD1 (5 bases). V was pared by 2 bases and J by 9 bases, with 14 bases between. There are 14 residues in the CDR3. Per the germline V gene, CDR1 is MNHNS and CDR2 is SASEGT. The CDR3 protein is CASSEMGPTGPQHF. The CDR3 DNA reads TGTGCCAGCAGTGAAATGGGGCCTACGGGGCCCCAGCATTTT.

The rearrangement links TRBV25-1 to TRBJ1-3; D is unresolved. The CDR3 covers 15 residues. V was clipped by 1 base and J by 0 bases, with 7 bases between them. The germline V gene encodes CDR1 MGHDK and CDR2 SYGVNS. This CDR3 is CASSESGSSGNTIYF. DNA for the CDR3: TGTGCCAGCAGTGAATCGGGGTCCTCTGGAAACACCATATATTTT.

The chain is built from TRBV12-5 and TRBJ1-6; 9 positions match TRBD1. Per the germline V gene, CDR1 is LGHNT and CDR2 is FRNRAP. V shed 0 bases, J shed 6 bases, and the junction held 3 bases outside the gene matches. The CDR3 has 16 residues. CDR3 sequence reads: CASGLVGTGSNSPLHF. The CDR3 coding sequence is TGTGCTAGTGGTTTGGTAGGGACAGGGAGTAATTCACCCCTCCACTTT.

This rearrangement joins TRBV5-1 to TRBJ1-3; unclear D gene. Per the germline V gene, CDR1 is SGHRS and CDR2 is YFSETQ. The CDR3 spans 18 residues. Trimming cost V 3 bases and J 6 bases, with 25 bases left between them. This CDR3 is CASSWNPLLESRKNTIYF. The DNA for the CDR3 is TGCGCCAGCAGCTGGAACCCACTTTTGGAGTCTAGGAAAAACACCATATATTTT.

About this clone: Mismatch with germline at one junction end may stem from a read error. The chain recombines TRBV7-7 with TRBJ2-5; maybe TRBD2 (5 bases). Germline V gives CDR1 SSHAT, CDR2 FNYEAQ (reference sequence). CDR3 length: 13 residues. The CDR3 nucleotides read TGTGCTAGCAGCTTATCTAGCTGGGAGACCCAGTACTTC. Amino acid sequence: CASSLSSWETQYF.

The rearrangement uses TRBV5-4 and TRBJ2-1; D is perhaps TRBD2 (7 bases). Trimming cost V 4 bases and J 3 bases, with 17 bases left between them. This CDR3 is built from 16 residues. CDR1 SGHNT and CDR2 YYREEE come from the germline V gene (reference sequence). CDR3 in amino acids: CASSRGGPEVYNEQFF. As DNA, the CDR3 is TGTGCCAGCAGCAGGGGGGGGCCCGAGGTCTACAATGAGCAGTTCTTC.

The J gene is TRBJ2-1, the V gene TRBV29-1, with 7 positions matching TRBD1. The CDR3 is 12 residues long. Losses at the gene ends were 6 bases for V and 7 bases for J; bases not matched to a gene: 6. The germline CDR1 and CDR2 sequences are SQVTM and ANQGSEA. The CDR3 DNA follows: TGCAGCGTGGCCAGACAGGGAAATGAGCAGTTCTTC. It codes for CSVARQGNEQFF.

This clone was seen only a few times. CDR3 nucleotides: TGTGCTAGTGGTCGCTCGGTCTATGGCTACACCTTC. This translates into CASGRSVYGYTF. The chain employs TRBV12-5 and TRBJ1-2; no clear D gene. V was trimmed by 5 bases and J by 4 bases, leaving 8 bases between them. The CDR3 is 12 residues long. From germline, CDR1 is LGHNT and CDR2 FRNRAP.